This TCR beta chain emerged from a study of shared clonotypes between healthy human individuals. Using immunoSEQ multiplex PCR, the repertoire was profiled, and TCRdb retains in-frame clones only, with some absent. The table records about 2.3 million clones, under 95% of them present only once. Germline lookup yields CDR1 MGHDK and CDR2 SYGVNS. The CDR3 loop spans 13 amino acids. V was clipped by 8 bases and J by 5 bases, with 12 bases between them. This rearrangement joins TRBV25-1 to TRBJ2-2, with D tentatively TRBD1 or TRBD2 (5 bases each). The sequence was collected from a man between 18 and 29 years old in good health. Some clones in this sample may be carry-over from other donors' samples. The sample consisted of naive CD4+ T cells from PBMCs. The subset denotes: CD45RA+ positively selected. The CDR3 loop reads CASGDGGTGELFF. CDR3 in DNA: TGTGCCAGCGGGGACGGAGGAACCGGGGAGCTGTTTTTT.